A single sample gave rise to the 4 T cell receptor beta chains below, sequenced in a study of control samples from healthy donors and cancer patients. The protocol was immunoSEQ multiplex PCR, while the TCRdb copy is restricted to in-frame clones and leaves out a portion. The data hold some 100,000 clones, with roughly 86% observed a single time. The specimen sequenced was blood. All receptors derive from a woman aged 45-65 years in good health.

V is TRBV4-2 and J is TRBJ1-2; D is unresolved. The V end lost 0 bases, the J end lost 8 bases, and 13 bases lay between the germline ends. The CDR3 loop spans 14 amino acids. Germline lookup yields CDR1 LGHNA and CDR2 YNFKEQ. In DNA form, the CDR3 reads TGTGCCAGCAGCCAAGATAACGGGCTGAGGGGCTACACCTTC. Translation: CASSQDNGLRGYTF.

The V call is TRBV11-2, the J call TRBJ2-7, with TRBD2 matching over 13 bases. The V gene's germline CDR1 is SGHAT and CDR2 FQNNGV. The CDR3 spans 18 residues. V was clipped by 1 base and J by 2 bases; unmatched bases: 8. CDR3 DNA sequence: TGTGCCAGCAGCTTAGTTGAGACTAGCGGGAGGCTCCCCTACGAGCAGTACTTC. It is translated as CASSLVETSGRLPYEQYF.

The V and J genes are TRBV3-1 (or the pseudogene TRBV3-2) and TRBJ2-3; tentative D call: TRBD2 (6 bases). Trimming removed 9 bases at V and 1 base at J, with 11 bases between. The V gene's germline CDR1 is LGHDT and CDR2 YNNKEL (reference sequence). The CDR3 has 13 residues. CDR3 sequence reads: CASSGGGTDTQYF. CDR3 DNA sequence: TGTGCCAGTTCGGGCGGGGGCACAGATACGCAGTATTTT.

V and J are TRBV19 and TRBJ1-3, with D tentatively TRBD1 (5 bases). The CDR3 is made up of 16 amino acids. CDR1 is LNHDA, CDR2 SQIVND, per germline (reference sequence). The V end lost 6 bases, the J end lost 3 bases, and 18 bases lay between the germline ends. CDR3 sequence: CASSRFGTSFGNTIYF. Here the CDR3 DNA reads TGTGCCAGTAGCCGATTTGGGACCTCCTTTGGAAACACCATATATTTT.